Listed below are T cell receptor beta chains from one sample, sequenced in a study of T-cell reconstitution after alpha-beta-depleted transplantation in children. MiXCR was run by TCRdb on the PCR reads, yielding one entry per CDR3 protein. The sample records about 370,000 distinct CDR3 sequences, roughly 21% being singletons. The material was PBMCs from the stem cell graft donor, obtained from the stem cell graft. The receptor set was obtained from a human donor who donated a stem cell graft to a child with acute myeloid leukemia. Each CDR3 is given without its conserved first and last residue.

TRBV7-6	TRBJ2-1	ASSLVGGRSYNEQF
TRBV20-1	TRBJ2-2	SARRQFANTGELF
TRBV20-1	TRBJ2-3	SARDDSTDTQY
TRBV15	TRBJ1-4	ATSRDWGTRKEKLF
TRBV18	TRBJ2-2	ASEPGHGELF
TRBV11-2	TRBJ2-3	ASSLETDLASGFGTDTQY
TRBV27	TRBJ1-5	ASSLPPYMKPQH
TRBV7-3	TRBJ2-2	ASSPRGDTGELF
TRBV20-1	TRBJ2-5	SSASAQETQY
TRBV20-1	TRBJ1-5	SARVGTARPQH
TRBV7-3	TRBJ2-3	ASSSEARGSADTQY
TRBV28	TRBJ2-5	ASSLGTSGAPGTQY
TRBV15	TRBJ2-7	ATSRPLDSLSYEQY
TRBV5-1	TRBJ2-7	ASSLRAGGGSPPDEQY
TRBV24-1	TRBJ1-6	ANTDRPSSYNSPLH
TRBV5-1	TRBJ2-1	ASSVGQGGFNEQF
TRBV5-1	TRBJ2-1	ASSSGLAGAEQF
TRBV3-1	TRBJ2-1	ASSQTVGEQF
TRBV11-2	TRBJ2-5	ASSELAGEETQY
TRBV20-1	TRBJ2-3	SAVASGLASTDTQY
TRBV20-1	TRBJ2-7	SARDLVGTGPY
TRBV20-1	TRBJ2-2	SARDRLEAGELF
TRBV24-1	TRBJ2-7	ATSAGPGEQY
TRBV19	TRBJ2-3	ASSGRLAGSTDTQY
TRBV20-1	TRBJ2-7	SASQPPENYEQY
TRBV5-1	TRBJ2-5	ASSTSGRAGETQY
TRBV7-2	TRBJ1-1	ASSLAQRPNTEAF
TRBV25-1	TRBJ2-7	ASGGQGISYEQY
TRBV29-1	TRBJ1-2	SAKGLDYGYT
TRBV30	TRBJ2-1	AWSVGLRVDEQF
TRBV11-2	TRBJ2-5	ASSRSLETQY
TRBV20-1	TRBJ2-7	SARLSGRAYEQY
TRBV27	TRBJ2-3	ASSLVGTGITDTQY
TRBV7-6	TRBJ2-7	ASSPALGTSGIGYEQY
TRBV28	TRBJ2-7	ASRPGLAGGPYEQY
TRBV12-3/TRBV12-4	TRBJ2-1	ASSFFREFDEQF
TRBV15	TRBJ2-7	ATSWPGGGHEQY
TRBV28	TRBJ1-1	ASSSGQGAREAF
TRBV20-1	TRBJ2-1	SAGGPTLSSYNEQF
TRBV29-1	TRBJ1-2	SVGGNGYT